This paragraph covers one TCR beta chain sequence. Antigen specificity is unknown. This entry comes from a study of T cell responses to AZD1222 COVID-19 vaccine. Whole-study results and caveats: Seropositive AZD1222 recipients at baseline numbered only five or six.

Repertoires were generated with immunoSEQ multiplex PCR, while TCRdb's copy carries only in-frame clones and drops some. The table includes 85,000 to 130,000 clones, 90% detected once. Germline V gene data show CDR1 as SGHTA and CDR2 as FQGTGA. Trimming took off 1 base at V and 7 bases at J, with 16 bases between the two ends. The CDR3 spans 16 residues. The material was peripheral blood, obtained 28 days after the second AZD1222 dose. This sequence joins TRBV7-3 and TRBJ2-2; tentative D call: TRBD2 (6 bases). This receptor was taken from an adult who received the AZD1222 COVID-19 vaccine. The CDR3: CASSLMSGRGSGELFF. The CDR3 DNA follows: TGTGCCAGCAGCTTAATGTCAGGCCGGGGGAGCGGGGAGCTGTTTTTT.